The TCR beta chain under discussion was sequenced for a study of blood T cells in healthy people across ages. Per sample, at least 5 micrograms of total RNA were extracted. For the second PCR, which ran for roughly 6 to 12 cycles, a sample-barcoded 5' primer and a J-beta primer mix were used. Every cDNA molecule bore a tag from a template-switch adaptor containing 12 random nucleotides. TCRdb re-derived calls from the 5' RACE reads in MiXCR, one entry per CDR3 protein. The table lists around 620,000 distinct CDR3 sequences, 25% to 30% of them singletons. The CDR3 sequence is 15 residues long. Germline loops: CDR1 MDHEN, CDR2 SYDVKM. V was clipped by 8 bases and J by 6 bases, with 22 bases between them.

The sequence came from a woman aged 65 to 85 in good health. The chain uses TRBV28 and TRBJ1-1, with a possible D match to TRBD1 (6 bases). Sequences were obtained from blood. The CDR3 coding sequence is TGTGCCAGCCGCCTCCCAGGGGCCCGTGGTCCTGAAGCTTTCTTT. This codes for CASRLPGARGPEAFF.